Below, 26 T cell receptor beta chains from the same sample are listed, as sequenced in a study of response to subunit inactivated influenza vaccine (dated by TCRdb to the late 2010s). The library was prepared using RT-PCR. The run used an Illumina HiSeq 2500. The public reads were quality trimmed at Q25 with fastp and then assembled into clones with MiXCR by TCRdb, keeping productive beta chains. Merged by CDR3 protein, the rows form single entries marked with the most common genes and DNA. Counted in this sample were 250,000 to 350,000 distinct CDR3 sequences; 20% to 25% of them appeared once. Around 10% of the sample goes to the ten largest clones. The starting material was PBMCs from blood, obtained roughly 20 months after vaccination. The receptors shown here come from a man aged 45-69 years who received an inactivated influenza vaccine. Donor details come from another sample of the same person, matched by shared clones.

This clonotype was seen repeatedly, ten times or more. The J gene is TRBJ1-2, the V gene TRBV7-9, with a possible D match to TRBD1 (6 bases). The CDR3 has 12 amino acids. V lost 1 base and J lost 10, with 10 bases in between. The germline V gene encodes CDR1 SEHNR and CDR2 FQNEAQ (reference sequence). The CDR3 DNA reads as TGTGCCAGCAGCTTAGGGGACACCTACTACACCTTC. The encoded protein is CASSLGDTYYTF.

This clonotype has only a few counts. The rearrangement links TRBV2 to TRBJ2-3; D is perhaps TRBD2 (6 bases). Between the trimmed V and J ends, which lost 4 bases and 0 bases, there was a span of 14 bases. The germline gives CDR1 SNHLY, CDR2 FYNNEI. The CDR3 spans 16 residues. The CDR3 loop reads CASSGALAWSTDTQYF. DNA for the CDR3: TGTGCCAGCAGTGGAGCACTAGCCTGGAGCACAGATACGCAGTATTTT.

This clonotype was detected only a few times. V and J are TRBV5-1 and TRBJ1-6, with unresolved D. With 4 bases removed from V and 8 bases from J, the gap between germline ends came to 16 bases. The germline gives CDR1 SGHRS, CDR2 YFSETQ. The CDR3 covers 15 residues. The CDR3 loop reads CASSPNNPGDSPLHF. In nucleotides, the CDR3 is TGCGCCAGCAGCCCAAACAACCCCGGGGATTCACCCCTCCACTTT. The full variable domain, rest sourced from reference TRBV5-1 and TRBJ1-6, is KAGVTQTPRYLIKTRGQQVTLSCSPISGHRSVSWYQQTPGQGLQFLFEYFSETQRNKGNFPGRFSGRQFSNSRSEMNVSTLELGDSALYLCASSPNNPGDSPLHFGNGTRLTVT.

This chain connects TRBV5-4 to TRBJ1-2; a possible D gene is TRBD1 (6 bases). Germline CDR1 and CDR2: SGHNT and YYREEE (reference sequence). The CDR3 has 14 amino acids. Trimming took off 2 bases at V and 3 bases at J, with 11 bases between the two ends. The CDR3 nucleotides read TGTGCCAGCAGCTTTGGGGGGCTGGACTATGGCTACACCTTC. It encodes CASSFGGLDYGYTF.

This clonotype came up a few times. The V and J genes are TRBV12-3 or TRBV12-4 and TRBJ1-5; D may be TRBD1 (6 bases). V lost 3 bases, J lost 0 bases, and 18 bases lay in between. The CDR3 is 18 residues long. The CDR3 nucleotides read TGTGCCAGCAGTTTCCTAGACAGGCTTTTCAATAGCAATCAGCCCCAGCATTTT. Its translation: CASSFLDRLFNSNQPQHF.

In nucleotides, the CDR3 is TGCGCCAGCAGCTTGGTCCTGGGGACAGGGGCAGTCAAGATCGATACGCAGTATTTT. Its protein is CASSLVLGTGAVKIDTQYF. The rearrangement joins TRBV5-1 to TRBJ2-3; TRBD1 matches at 10 bases. V shed 0 bases and J 6 bases; nucleotides not matched to a gene: 16. This CDR3 is 19 amino acids long. CDR1 and CDR2 (germline): SGHRS, YFSETQ.

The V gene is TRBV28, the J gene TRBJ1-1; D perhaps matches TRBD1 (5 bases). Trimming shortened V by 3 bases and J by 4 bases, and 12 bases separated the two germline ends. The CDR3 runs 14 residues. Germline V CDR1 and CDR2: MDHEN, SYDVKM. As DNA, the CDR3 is TGTGCCAGCAGTTTTCAGGGAGTAGTCACTGAAGCTTTCTTT. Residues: CASSFQGVVTEAFF.

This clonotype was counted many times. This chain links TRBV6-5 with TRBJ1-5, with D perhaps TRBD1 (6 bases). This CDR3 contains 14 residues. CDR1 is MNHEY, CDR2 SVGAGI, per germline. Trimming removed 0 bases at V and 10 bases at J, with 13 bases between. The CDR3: CASSYSGGGGPQHF. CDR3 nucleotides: TGTGCCAGCAGTTACTCCGGGGGCGGGGGCCCCCAGCATTTT.

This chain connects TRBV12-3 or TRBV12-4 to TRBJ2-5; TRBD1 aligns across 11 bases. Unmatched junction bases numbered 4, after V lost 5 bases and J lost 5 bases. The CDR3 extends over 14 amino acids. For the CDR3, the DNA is TGTGCCAGCAGTCAGGACAGGGGGCTGGAGACCCAGTACTTC. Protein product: CASSQDRGLETQYF.

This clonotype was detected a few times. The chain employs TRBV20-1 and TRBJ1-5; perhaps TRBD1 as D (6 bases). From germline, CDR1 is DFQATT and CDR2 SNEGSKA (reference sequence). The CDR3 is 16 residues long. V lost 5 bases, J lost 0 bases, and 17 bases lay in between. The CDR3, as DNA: TGCAGTGCTGCACTTCTTGGACAGATTAGCAATCAGCCCCAGCATTTT. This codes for CSAALLGQISNQPQHF.

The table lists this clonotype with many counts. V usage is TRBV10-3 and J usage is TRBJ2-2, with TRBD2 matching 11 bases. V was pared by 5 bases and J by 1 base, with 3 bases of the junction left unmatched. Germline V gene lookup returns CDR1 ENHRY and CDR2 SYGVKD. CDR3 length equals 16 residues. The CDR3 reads CAISPGTSGNTGELFF. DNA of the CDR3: TGTGCCATCAGTCCTGGGACTAGCGGGAACACCGGGGAGCTGTTTTTT.

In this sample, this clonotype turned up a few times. CDR3 DNA sequence: TGTGCCAGCGGAGCCCAAGGGAAGACAGATACGCAGTATTTT. This encodes CASGAQGKTDTQYF. This sequence joins TRBV6-1 and TRBJ2-3; D is unclear. The CDR3 spans 14 residues. V gave up 8 bases and J gave up 3 bases, with 15 bases separating them. Germline V gene data show CDR1 as MNHNS and CDR2 as SASEGT.

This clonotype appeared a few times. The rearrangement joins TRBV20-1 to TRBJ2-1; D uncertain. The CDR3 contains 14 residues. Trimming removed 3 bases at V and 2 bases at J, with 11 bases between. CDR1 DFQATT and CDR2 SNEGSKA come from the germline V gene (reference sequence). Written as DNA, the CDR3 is TGCAGTGCTAGTGGCACGGAAGCCTACAATGAGCAGTTCTTC. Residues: CSASGTEAYNEQFF.

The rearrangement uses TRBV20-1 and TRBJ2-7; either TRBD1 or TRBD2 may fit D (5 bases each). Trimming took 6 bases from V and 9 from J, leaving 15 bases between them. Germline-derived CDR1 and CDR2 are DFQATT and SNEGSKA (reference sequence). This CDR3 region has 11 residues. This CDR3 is CSAPLQGTQYF. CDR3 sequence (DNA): TGCAGTGCCCCCCTTCAAGGGACGCAGTACTTC.

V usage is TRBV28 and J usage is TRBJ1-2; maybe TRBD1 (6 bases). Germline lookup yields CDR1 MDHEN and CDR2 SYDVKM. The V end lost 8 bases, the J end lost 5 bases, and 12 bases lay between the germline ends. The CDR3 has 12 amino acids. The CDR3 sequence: CASGGGPYGYTF. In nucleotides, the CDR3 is TGTGCCAGCGGGGGGGGCCCTTATGGCTACACCTTC.

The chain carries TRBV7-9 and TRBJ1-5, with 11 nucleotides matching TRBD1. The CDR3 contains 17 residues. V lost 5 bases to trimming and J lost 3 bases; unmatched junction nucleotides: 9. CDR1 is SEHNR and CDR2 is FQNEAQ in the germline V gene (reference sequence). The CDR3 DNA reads TGTGCCAGCAGCCATTGGACAGGGGGCAGGGTCAATCAGCCCCAGCATTTT. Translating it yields CASSHWTGGRVNQPQHF. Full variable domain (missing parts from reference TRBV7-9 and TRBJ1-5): DTGVSQNPRHKITKRGQNVTFRCDPISEHNRLYWYRQTLGQGPEFLTYFQNEAQLEKSRLLSDRFSAERPKGSFSTLEIQRTEQGDSAMYLCASSHWTGGRVNQPQHFGDGTRLSIL.

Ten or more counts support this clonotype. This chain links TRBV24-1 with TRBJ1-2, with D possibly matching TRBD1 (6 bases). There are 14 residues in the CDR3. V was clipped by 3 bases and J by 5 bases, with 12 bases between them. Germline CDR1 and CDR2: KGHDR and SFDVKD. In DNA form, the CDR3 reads TGTGCCACCAGTGATCCAGGGGATGGTTATGGCTACACCTTC. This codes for CATSDPGDGYGYTF.

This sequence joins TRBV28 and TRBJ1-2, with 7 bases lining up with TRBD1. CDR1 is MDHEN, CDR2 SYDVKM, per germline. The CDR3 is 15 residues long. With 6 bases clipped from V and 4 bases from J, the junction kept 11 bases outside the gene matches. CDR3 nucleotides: TGTGCCAGCAGAAGAAAGACAGGGATCGGCTATGGCTACACCTTC. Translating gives CASRRKTGIGYGYTF.

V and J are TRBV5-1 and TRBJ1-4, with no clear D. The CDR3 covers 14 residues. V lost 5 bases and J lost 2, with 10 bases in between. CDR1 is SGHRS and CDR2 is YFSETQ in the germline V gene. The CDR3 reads CASSSVGTNEKLFF. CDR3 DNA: TGCGCCAGCAGTTCCGTGGGCACTAATGAAAAACTGTTTTTT.

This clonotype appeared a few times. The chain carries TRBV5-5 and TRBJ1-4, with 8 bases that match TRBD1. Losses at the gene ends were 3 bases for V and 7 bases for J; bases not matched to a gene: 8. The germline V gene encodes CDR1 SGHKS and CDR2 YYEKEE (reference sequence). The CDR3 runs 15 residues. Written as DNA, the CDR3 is TGTGCCAGCAGCTACGGACAGGGAAGCGGTGAAAAACTGTTTTTT. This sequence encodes CASSYGQGSGEKLFF.

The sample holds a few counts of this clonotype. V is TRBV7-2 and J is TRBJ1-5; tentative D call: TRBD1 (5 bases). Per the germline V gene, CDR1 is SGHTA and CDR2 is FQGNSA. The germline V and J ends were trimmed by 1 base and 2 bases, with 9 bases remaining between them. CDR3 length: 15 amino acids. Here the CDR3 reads CASSLGGVGNQPQHF. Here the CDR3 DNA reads TGTGCCAGCAGCTTAGGAGGGGTTGGCAATCAGCCCCAGCATTTT.

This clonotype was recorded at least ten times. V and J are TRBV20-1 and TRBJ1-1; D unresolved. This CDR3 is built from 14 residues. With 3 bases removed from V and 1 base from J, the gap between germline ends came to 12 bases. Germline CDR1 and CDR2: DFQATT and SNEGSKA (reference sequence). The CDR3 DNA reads TGCAGTGCTAGTGAATTTGGCGGGAACACTGAAGCTTTCTTT. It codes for CSASEFGGNTEAFF.

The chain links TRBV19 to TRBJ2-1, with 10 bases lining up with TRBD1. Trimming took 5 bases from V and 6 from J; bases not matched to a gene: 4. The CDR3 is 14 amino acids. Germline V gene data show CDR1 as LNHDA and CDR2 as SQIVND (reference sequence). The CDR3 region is CASSSWTGGNEQFF. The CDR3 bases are TGTGCCAGTAGTTCCTGGACAGGGGGCAATGAGCAGTTCTTC.

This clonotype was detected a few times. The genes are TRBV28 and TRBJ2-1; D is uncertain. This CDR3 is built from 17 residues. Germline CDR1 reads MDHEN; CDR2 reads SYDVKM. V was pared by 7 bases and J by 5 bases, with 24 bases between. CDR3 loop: CASTLNVVARPDNEQFF. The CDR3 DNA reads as TGTGCCAGCACCCTTAACGTCGTGGCTAGACCAGACAATGAGCAGTTCTTC.

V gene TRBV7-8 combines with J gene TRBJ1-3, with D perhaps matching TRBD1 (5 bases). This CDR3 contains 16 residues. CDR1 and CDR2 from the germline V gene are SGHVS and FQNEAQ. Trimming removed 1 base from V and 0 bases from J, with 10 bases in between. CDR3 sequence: CASSLEGPRSGNTIYF. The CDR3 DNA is TGTGCCAGCAGCTTAGAGGGACCGCGCTCTGGAAACACCATATATTTT.

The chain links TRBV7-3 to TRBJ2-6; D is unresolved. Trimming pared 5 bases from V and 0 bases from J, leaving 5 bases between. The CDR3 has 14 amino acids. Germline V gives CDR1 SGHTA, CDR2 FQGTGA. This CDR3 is CASSPHSGANVLTF. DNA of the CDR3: TGTGCCAGCAGCCCCCACTCTGGGGCCAACGTCCTGACTTTC.